This T cell receptor (beta chain) was captured in a study of OX40 agonist ivuxolimab in advanced cancers. The assay was immunoSEQ multiplex PCR, and TCRdb's table has in-frame clones only and misses some. This sample yields 30,000 to 40,000 clones, of which 70% to 85% are seen a single time; approximately 15% belongs to the top ten. As for this clone: No antigen is known for it.

General study results and limits: Expanded clones tended on average to be more numerous among CD8+ T cells than CD4+.

CDR1 is MDHEN and CDR2 is SYDVKM in the germline V gene. V lost 6 bases and J lost 7, with 15 bases in between. The CDR3 loop spans 14 amino acids. The receptor was derived from an adult with an advanced solid tumor such as melanoma, head and neck, liver or kidney cancer. The source was CD4+ or CD8+ T cells sorted from blood, collected in a trial of the OX40 agonist ivuxolimab. The chain joins TRBV28 to TRBJ1-4; D is uncertain. The DNA of the CDR3 is TGTGCCAGCAGAACTGGCGGAATCGGTGAAAAACTGTTTTTT. The encoded protein is CASRTGGIGEKLFF.